This T cell receptor (beta chain) was identified during a study of blood T cell repertoires in COVID-19. Across the study: The United States, Italy and Spain provided the acute and convalescent COVID-19 samples.

This CDR3 comprises 16 residues. The junction had 11 bases not matched to a gene; V was cut back by 3 bases and J by 5 bases. In germline, CDR1 is MGHRA, CDR2 YSYEKL. Those enrolled, adults aged roughly 18 to 90 years, came from 24 US areas. Original analysis: Estimation of nucleated cell counts relied on the amplification of reference gene primers. Generated by immunoSEQ multiplex PCR, the TCRdb table keeps only in-frame clones and is missing some. V, J and clone size are those of that table, while D and trimming were read from the DNA. Counted here are about 210,000 clones, more than 80% occurring once; the ten biggest clones make up around a tenth. This clone was detected only once.

The sequenced material came from PBMCs or T cells enriched from blood (not recorded which). V and J are TRBV4-1 and TRBJ1-2, with 8 bases identical to TRBD1. The sequence came from a man aged 35 to 55 who had recovered from COVID-19. This CDR3 reads CASSHPLGQAVYGYTF. In DNA, the CDR3 is TGCGCCAGCAGCCACCCTTTGGGACAGGCGGTATATGGCTACACCTTC.